The 3 T cell receptor beta chains below come from one sample, sequenced in a study of regulatory T cells in long-lasting Graves disease. Through Arm-PCR of CDR3 regions and iRepertoire HTBI primers, TCR beta libraries were built. MiXCR, run by TCRdb on the multiplex PCR reads, gives a single entry per CDR3 protein. The sample includes around 460,000 distinct CDR3 sequences, approximately 21% of them seen just once. Time point of the sample: persistent/refractory GD, antithyroid drugs over 5 years with positive TRAb. PBMCs were the source of the RNA used for TCR sequencing. The material was peripheral blood mononuclear cells (PBMCs), obtained when the disease was refractory, from a patient treated with antithyroid drugs. The source of these receptors is a female donor with Graves disease.

This clonotype was counted a few times. The chain couples TRBV18 to TRBJ2-7; the match to TRBD1 covers 7 bases. Trimming at V came to 6 bases and at J to 5 bases, leaving 13 bases not matched to a gene. CDR1 is KGHSH, CDR2 LQKENI, per germline. The CDR3 extends over 15 amino acids. The CDR3 loop reads CASSSTGLLRNEQYF. The CDR3 DNA follows: TGTGCCAGCTCCTCGACAGGGTTGTTAAGGAACGAGCAGTACTTC. The entire variable domain, with the rest obtained from reference TRBV18 and TRBJ2-7, is as follows: NAGVMQNPRHLVRRRGQEARLRCSPMKGHSHVYWYRQLPEEGLKFMVYLQKENIIDESGMPKERFSAEFPKEGPSILRIQQVVRGDSAAYFCASSSTGLLRNEQYFGPGTRLTVT.

This clonotype was seen many times. The V call is TRBV6-1, the J call TRBJ2-7; TRBD1 agrees at 7 bases. The CDR3 loop spans 13 amino acids. Germline CDR1 and CDR2: MNHNS and SASEGT. V was clipped by 6 bases and J by 3 bases; unmatched bases: 5. CDR3 region: CASRSYRGYEQYF. CDR3 sequence (DNA): TGTGCCAGCAGGTCCTACAGGGGCTACGAGCAGTACTTC.

This clonotype was counted between two and nine times. This sequence joins TRBV20-1 and TRBJ2-7; D not resolved. The length of the CDR3 is 13 residues. Trimming pared 3 bases from V and 5 bases from J, leaving 14 bases between. CDR1 is DFQATT, CDR2 SNEGSKA, per germline (reference sequence). This CDR3 reads CSARAGSRNEQYF. CDR3 DNA: TGCAGTGCTAGGGCTGGGTCTAGGAACGAGCAGTACTTC.